Shown below are 30 T cell receptor beta chains from a single sample sequenced in a study of T cells in Graves' hyperthyroidism and ophthalmopathy. Amplified TCR beta CDR3 regions derived from RNA transcripts. A set of HTBI primers served as the primers for a first-round RT-PCR of the TCR CDR3. TCRdb recomputed calls from the multiplex PCR reads with MiXCR, one row per CDR3 protein. Seen here are some 350,000 distinct CDR3 sequences, 15% to 18% observed once, and the top ten hold 25% to 35%. Sequencing was carried out using blood. The receptors were sampled from a woman younger than 30 with Graves' hyperthyroidism that later progressed to Graves' ophthalmopathy.

This clonotype was picked up many times. The rearrangement joins TRBV10-3 to TRBJ1-1; D gene unclear. Germline lookup yields CDR1 ENHRY and CDR2 SYGVKD. The germline V and J ends were trimmed by 2 bases and 0 bases, with 7 bases remaining between them. The CDR3 is made up of 14 amino acids. The DNA for the CDR3 is TGTGCCATCAGTGAGGGGTTCATGAACACTGAAGCTTTCTTT. Residues: CAISEGFMNTEAFF.

This clonotype has just a few counts. V gene TRBV5-6 combines with J gene TRBJ1-6, with D tentatively TRBD1 (6 bases). Germline-derived CDR1 and CDR2 are SGHDT and YYEEEE. V was pared by 5 bases and J by 7 bases, with 16 bases between. The CDR3 totals 15 residues. In DNA form, the CDR3 reads TGTGCCAGCAGTCAGGGTACAGGGTTCAATTCACCCCTCCACTTT. This translates into CASSQGTGFNSPLHF.

V gene TRBV5-6 combines with J gene TRBJ2-4; no firm D call. The germline V and J ends were trimmed by 3 bases and 0 bases, with 10 bases remaining between them. This CDR3 is built from 15 residues. From germline, CDR1 is SGHDT and CDR2 YYEEEE. The CDR3 region has the DNA TGTGCCAGCAGCTCCGGTGGGTCAGCCAAAAACATTCAGTACTTC. It yields the protein CASSSGGSAKNIQYF.

A word on this clonotype: A clone one base away is much larger, so this may be a read error. The CDR3 loop reads CASSETRLVAATQYF. CDR3 nucleotides: TGTGCCAGCAGTGAGACGCGGCTAGTTGCGGCTACGCAGTATTTT. The rearrangement joins TRBV25-1 to TRBJ2-3; D gene unclear. Germline lookup yields CDR1 MGHDK and CDR2 SYGVNS. This CDR3 spans 15 amino acids. Trimming removed 3 bases from V and 8 bases from J, with 18 bases in between.

V usage is TRBV27 and J usage is TRBJ2-1; no firm D call. Trimming left V 4 bases short and J 8 bases short, with 12 bases between. Germline CDR1 and CDR2: MNHEY and SMNVEV (reference sequence). This CDR3 spans 13 amino acids. The CDR3 bases are TGTGCCAGCAGTTGGGTCCCAAGGGATGAGCAGTTCTTC. Its translation: CASSWVPRDEQFF.

This clonotype was recorded only once. This sequence may be a read error, since a much larger clone differs from it by one base. The V call is TRBV5-5, the J call TRBJ2-7; 8 bases agree with TRBD1. The CDR3 contains 15 residues. The germline V gene has CDR1 SGHKS and CDR2 YYEKEE (reference sequence). DNA for the CDR3: TGTGCCAGCAGCTCTCCGGGACAGGTACTCTACGGGCAGTACTTC. Amino acids: CASSSPGQVLYGQYF.

Ten or more counts support this clonotype. The rearrangement links TRBV20-1 to TRBJ2-7, with 8 nucleotides matching TRBD2. The length of the CDR3 is 12 residues. V lost 6 bases, J lost 6 bases, and 7 bases stayed unmatched. Germline V lookup: CDR1 DFQATT, CDR2 SNEGSKA (reference sequence). This CDR3 reads CSARSGGVEQYF. Written as DNA, the CDR3 is TGCAGTGCGCGGTCGGGGGGGGTCGAGCAGTACTTC.

This clonotype was observed at least ten times. The V call is TRBV2, the J call TRBJ1-2, with D unresolved. V was clipped by 0 bases and J by 8 bases, with 4 bases between them. The germline V gene encodes CDR1 SNHLY and CDR2 FYNNEI. The CDR3 is 11 amino acids. Here the CDR3 reads CASSEAGGYTF. CDR3 DNA sequence: TGTGCCAGCAGTGAAGCTGGCGGCTACACCTTC.

This clonotype was recorded many times. The chain couples TRBV20-1 to TRBJ1-2, with TRBD1 matching 12 bases. From germline, CDR1 is DFQATT and CDR2 SNEGSKA (reference sequence). The CDR3 consists of 17 residues. Trimming cost V 3 bases and J 6 bases; bases outside gene matches: 14. The CDR3 nucleotides read TGCAGTGCTAGGCTATTTTCCGGGACAGGGGGCTCTGATGGCTACACCTTC. Its translation: CSARLFSGTGGSDGYTF.

This clonotype was observed many times. V and J are TRBV13 and TRBJ2-1; TRBD1 agrees at 7 bases. V trimming: 5 bases; J trimming: 6 bases; junction bases outside the gene matches: 10. Looked up from germline, CDR1 is PRHDT and CDR2 is FYEKMQ (reference sequence). CDR3 length equals 15 residues. The CDR3 sequence: CASSLRDSLGNEQFF. The CDR3 nucleotides read TGTGCCAGCAGCCTCCGGGACAGCCTGGGCAATGAGCAGTTCTTC.

This clonotype was picked up many times. The chain links TRBV20-1 to TRBJ1-1; D remains unclear. Germline V gene sequence: CDR1 DFQATT, CDR2 SNEGSKA (reference sequence). This CDR3 is 13 amino acids long. Trimming cost V 4 bases and J 7 bases, with 16 bases left between them. In DNA form, the CDR3 reads TGCAGTGCTATCGTCGGAGTGTCTGTTGAAGCTTTCTTT. Its translation: CSAIVGVSVEAFF.

This chain connects TRBV18 to TRBJ2-6; TRBD2 aligns across 11 bases. With V trimmed by 5 bases and J by 0 bases, 6 bases remained unmatched. The CDR3 spans 18 residues. The germline CDR1 and CDR2 sequences are KGHSH and LQKENI. The CDR3 sequence: CASSSGLAGYSGANVLTF. CDR3 bases: TGTGCCAGCTCAAGCGGACTAGCGGGTTACTCTGGGGCCAACGTCCTGACTTTC.

This clonotype was detected many times. The V and J genes are TRBV27 and TRBJ2-7, with 12 bases aligning to TRBD1. The length of the CDR3 is 17 residues. Germline values: CDR1 MNHEY, CDR2 SMNVEV (reference sequence). V was clipped by 2 bases and J by 3 bases; unmatched bases: 8. CDR3 coding DNA: TGTGCCAGCAGTTTAAGGGACAGGGGGCTGACGATCTACGAGCAGTACTTC. Protein sequence: CASSLRDRGLTIYEQYF.

This clonotype was found many times. V usage is TRBV12-3 or TRBV12-4 and J usage is TRBJ1-5, with D possibly being TRBD1 (5 bases). The CDR3 spans 18 residues. The V end lost 3 bases, the J end lost 0 bases, and 18 bases lay between the germline ends. The CDR3 region has the DNA TGTGCCAGCAGTTTCTTTTCGGCGGGGACCTATAGCAATCAGCCCCAGCATTTT. Its translation is CASSFFSAGTYSNQPQHF.

This clonotype appeared many times. This chain links TRBV3-1 with TRBJ2-3, with 8 bases lining up with TRBD2. From germline, CDR1 is LGHDT and CDR2 YNNKEL (reference sequence). This CDR3 is built from 16 residues. V lost 4 bases and J lost 2; bases outside the gene matches: 8. Here the CDR3 DNA reads TGTGCCAGCAGCCCCAACAGACTAGCGTACACAGATACGCAGTATTTT. It translates to CASSPNRLAYTDTQYF.

This clonotype was detected a few times. This rearrangement joins TRBV5-6 to TRBJ2-3; the match to TRBD2 covers 12 bases. CDR1 and CDR2 (germline): SGHDT, YYEEEE. This CDR3 region has 18 residues. The V segment lost 4 bases and the J segment 0 bases; nucleotides outside the gene matches: 9. CDR3 nucleotide sequence: TGTGCCAGCAGCCCTTGGGGACTAGCGGGCCTTAGCACAGATACGCAGTATTTT. Its translation is CASSPWGLAGLSTDTQYF.

Many counts were recorded for this clonotype. The chain carries TRBV18 and TRBJ1-2; possibly TRBD1 for D (5 bases). Germline values: CDR1 KGHSH, CDR2 LQKENI. CDR3 length: 15 amino acids. Trimming removed 1 base from V and 4 bases from J, with 13 bases in between. The CDR3 spells CASSPLLDKRYGYTF. The DNA of the CDR3 is TGTGCCAGCTCACCACTTCTGGACAAACGCTATGGCTACACCTTC.

This clonotype was seen many times. The genes are TRBV20-1 and TRBJ2-1, with 10 nucleotides matching TRBD2. V lost 6 bases and J lost 10; bases outside the gene matches: 12. Germline CDR1 reads DFQATT; CDR2 reads SNEGSKA (reference sequence). The CDR3 extends over 14 amino acids. The CDR3 reads CSAQQAGGLWEQFF. As DNA, the CDR3 is TGCAGTGCGCAGCAAGCGGGAGGGTTGTGGGAGCAGTTCTTC.

About this clonotype itself: Possible read error: a much larger clone is one base away. The chain combines TRBV28 with TRBJ1-5; maybe TRBD1 (6 bases). There are 14 residues in the CDR3. Germline CDR1 and CDR2: MDHEN and SYDVKM. The CDR3 loop is CASSLLDSKQPQHF. CDR3 DNA: TGTGCCAGCAGTTTACTGGACAGCAAACAGCCCCAGCATTTT.

This clonotype was recorded a few times. V and J are TRBV29-1 and TRBJ2-7; 8 bases agree with TRBD2. Germline values: CDR1 SQVTM, CDR2 ANQGSEA. There are 16 residues in the CDR3. V was clipped by 0 bases and J by 3 bases; unmatched bases: 10. The CDR3: CSVEDPAGLAGYEQYF. The CDR3 DNA is TGCAGCGTTGAAGATCCCGCCGGACTAGCAGGCTACGAGCAGTACTTC.

The chain's CDR3 is CASSFGAGPYEQYF. The CDR3 DNA is TGTGCCAGCAGTTTTGGGGCAGGACCCTACGAGCAGTACTTC. The chain couples TRBV28 to TRBJ2-7, with D possibly being TRBD1 (5 bases). Looked up from germline, CDR1 is MDHEN and CDR2 is SYDVKM. V lost 3 bases and J lost 2, with 11 bases in between. CDR3 length: 14 amino acids.

Ten or more counts support this clonotype. J is TRBJ2-7 and V is TRBV5-1, with 12 bases identical to TRBD2. The germline gives CDR1 SGHRS, CDR2 YFSETQ. J gave up 5 bases and V 0 bases, and 3 bases lay outside the gene matches. This CDR3 comprises 15 residues. The CDR3 nucleotides read TGCGCCAGCAGCTTGGCACTAGCGGGAGGTAACGAGCAGTACTTC. Its protein is CASSLALAGGNEQYF.

This clonotype was observed at least ten times. The V gene is TRBV10-3, the J gene TRBJ2-7; D unresolved. The CDR3 length is 12 residues. V gave up 8 bases and J gave up 0 bases, with 8 bases separating them. Germline assignment: CDR1 ENHRY and CDR2 SYGVKD. The CDR3 protein is CAIGPNSYEQYF. CDR3 bases: TGTGCCATCGGGCCGAACTCCTACGAGCAGTACTTC.

This clonotype was detected ten times or more. The V and J genes are TRBV12-5 and TRBJ1-1; possibly TRBD1 for D (6 bases). V lost 3 bases, J lost 1 base, and 12 bases lay in between. The V gene's germline CDR1 is LGHNT and CDR2 FRNRAP. The CDR3 has 15 amino acids. The CDR3 spells CASGLTLGGNTEAFF. The CDR3 DNA reads as TGTGCTAGTGGTTTAACCCTAGGGGGGAACACTGAAGCTTTCTTT.

This chain uses TRBV7-2 with TRBJ2-7; D could derive from TRBD1 or TRBD2 (5 bases each). Germline V lookup: CDR1 SGHTA, CDR2 FQGNSA. The ends were cut back, 6 bases at V and 4 bases at J, with 16 bases in the middle. There are 14 residues in the CDR3. The CDR3 reads CASSGGPIQYEQYF. For the CDR3, the DNA is TGTGCCAGCAGTGGGGGACCCATTCAATACGAGCAGTACTTC.

This clonotype was counted between two and nine times. The chain carries TRBV19 and TRBJ1-5; D is ambiguous. CDR3 length: 13 amino acids. Trimming left V 0 bases short and J 9 bases short, with 9 bases between. Germline V gene sequence: CDR1 LNHDA, CDR2 SQIVND (reference sequence). The chain's CDR3 is CASSIEVWGPQHF. In DNA form, the CDR3 reads TGTGCCAGTAGTATAGAGGTTTGGGGGCCCCAGCATTTT.

This clonotype was counted ten times or more. This sequence joins TRBV11-2 and TRBJ1-1, with 8 positions matching TRBD1. The trim removed 5 bases at V and 4 bases at J, leaving 6 bases unmatched. The CDR3 covers 14 residues. The V gene's germline CDR1 is SGHAT and CDR2 FQNNGV. The CDR3 coding sequence is TGTGCCAGCAGCGCGACCAGGGGGCTCACTGAAGCTTTCTTT. Translated, it gives CASSATRGLTEAFF.

This clonotype has only a few counts. V gene TRBV20-1 combines with J gene TRBJ2-2, with D unresolved. The CDR3 contains 15 residues. Trimming shortened V by 2 bases and J by 6 bases, and 16 bases separated the two germline ends. Germline V CDR1 and CDR2: DFQATT, SNEGSKA (reference sequence). CDR3 protein: CSARLVHKDAGELFF. The CDR3 DNA reads as TGCAGTGCTAGATTGGTGCACAAAGATGCCGGGGAGCTGTTTTTT.

This clonotype occurred a few times. V gene TRBV3-2 combines with J gene TRBJ1-1; the table's D call, TRBD1, has no DNA check behind it. TRBV3-2 constitutes a pseudogene. This CDR3 has 15 residues. The CDR3: CASSRNIKGATEAFF. DNA of the CDR3: TGTGCCAGCAGCCGAAATATAAAGGGGGCCACTGAAGCTTTCTTT.

Note on this clonotype: A read error may be the cause here, since a much bigger clone is one base away. This chain connects TRBV2 to TRBJ2-3, with 9 nucleotides matching TRBD2. Trimming cost V 6 bases and J 4 bases; bases outside gene matches: 11. Germline loops: CDR1 SNHLY, CDR2 FYNNEI. CDR3 length equals 16 residues. CDR3 nucleotide sequence: TGTGCCAGCAGGCCCAGCGCGGGAGGGGGCGCAGATACGCAGTATTTT. As protein: CASRPSAGGGADTQYF.